Listed here are 25 T cell receptor beta chains from one sample, sequenced in a study of post-analysis software for immune sequencing data. For these TCRs, the target antigens are not known. Sequencing libraries made from TCR beta cDNA carried unique molecular identifiers. TCRdb itself ran the PCR reads through MiXCR, one entry per CDR3 protein. Counted here are some 450,000 distinct CDR3 sequences, around 40% occurring once; the ten biggest clones make up 9% to 14%. General study results and limits: With TRBV5-6, TRBV5-1 and TRBV20-1 included, several TRBV segments were more frequent in patients than in controls.

The material sequenced was blood. These receptors all stem from a girl aged 5-17 years with multiple sclerosis.

The chain recombines TRBV28 with TRBJ2-5, with 7 positions matching TRBD1. The J call may be incorrect, as the DNA end agrees better with TRBJ2-7. This CDR3 is 14 amino acids long. In germline, CDR1 is MDHEN, CDR2 SYDVKM. DNA of the CDR3: TGTGCCAGCAGCTTGCCCGGGGACAGACGCGAGCAGTACTTC. Its protein is CASSLPGDRREQYF.

The chain carries TRBV7-8 and TRBJ1-2; a weak D match, TRBD1 (5 bases). The length of the CDR3 is 15 residues. The germline CDR1 and CDR2 sequences are SGHVS and FQNEAQ. V was cut by 1 base and J by 8 bases, with 17 bases left in between. CDR3 nucleotides: TGTGCCAGCAGCTTAGGGGACGGATTATCCATCGGCTACACCTTC. Translated: CASSLGDGLSIGYTF.

The gene calls are TRBV29-1 and TRBJ2-6; no firm D call. The germline CDR1 and CDR2 sequences are SQVTM and ANQGSEA. The V gene lost 5 bases and the J gene lost 0 bases, with 5 bases spanning the gap. This CDR3 comprises 13 residues. Here the CDR3 DNA reads TGCAGCGTTAGTGGCTCTGGGGCCAACGTCCTGACTTTC. This sequence encodes CSVSGSGANVLTF. Drawing the rest from reference TRBV29-1 and TRBJ2-6, the complete variable domain is SAVISQKPSRDICQRGTSLTIQCQVDSQVTMMFWYRQQPGQSLTLIATANQGSEATYESGFVIDKFPISRPNLTFSTLTVSNMSPEDSSIYLCSVSGSGANVLTFGAGSRLTVL.

This clonotype was seen more than once but under ten times. The gene calls are TRBV7-3 and TRBJ2-3; D remains unclear. Germline CDR1 is SGHTA and CDR2 is FQGTGA. This CDR3 comprises 15 residues. Trimming removed 4 bases from V and 7 bases from J, with 18 bases in between. The CDR3 DNA reads as TGTGCCAGCAGCTCAAGTTCTCTCCCCTCAAATACGCAGTATTTT. Translating gives CASSSSSLPSNTQYF.

The gene calls are TRBV4-1 and TRBJ2-3; 12 bases are a match to TRBD2. The CDR3 runs 17 residues. Trimming took 4 bases from V and 0 from J; bases not matched to a gene: 5. In germline, CDR1 is MGHRA, CDR2 YSYEKL. The CDR3 DNA reads TGCGCCAGCAGCCGCCTGACTAGCGGGAGTAGCACAGATACGCAGTATTTT. Translating it yields CASSRLTSGSSTDTQYF.

Remarks on this clonotype: The junction shows a germline mismatch at one end, possibly a read error. V is TRBV7-9 and J is TRBJ2-1, with D unclear. Per germline, CDR1 SEHNR and CDR2 FQNEAQ (reference sequence). The CDR3 consists of 14 residues. CDR3 amino acids: CTSSPVGLVDEQFF. The CDR3 bases are TGTACCAGCAGCCCAGTAGGGCTAGTGGACGAGCAGTTCTTC.

The table lists this clonotype with a few counts. The V call is TRBV2, the J call TRBJ1-1; 9 bases agree with TRBD1. V was pared by 6 bases and J by 2 bases, with 4 bases of the junction left unmatched. CDR1 is SNHLY, CDR2 FYNNEI, per germline. The CDR3 runs to 14 residues. The CDR3 DNA reads as TGTGCCAGCAGGGACAGGGGCCCCAACACTGAAGCTTTCTTT. Protein: CASRDRGPNTEAFF.

The table lists this clonotype with a count of one. This chain uses TRBV28 with TRBJ1-1; D gene ambiguous. Germline V gene lookup returns CDR1 MDHEN and CDR2 SYDVKM. This CDR3 is built from 15 residues. Trimming took 3 bases from V and 3 from J, leaving 14 bases between them. The CDR3 loop reads CASSFPARADTEAFF. In DNA, the CDR3 is TGTGCCAGCAGTTTCCCTGCGAGGGCGGACACTGAAGCTTTCTTT.

V gene TRBV20-1 combines with J gene TRBJ2-1, with D possibly called TRBD1 or TRBD2 (5 bases each). The CDR3 spans 16 residues. V shed 5 bases and J shed 2 bases, with 19 bases lying between them. Germline-derived CDR1 and CDR2 are DFQATT and SNEGSKA (reference sequence). The CDR3 reads CSAHFGTLSPYNEQFF. Here the CDR3 DNA reads TGCAGTGCTCATTTTGGGACGTTGAGCCCCTACAATGAGCAGTTCTTC.

The chain combines TRBV12-3 or TRBV12-4 with TRBJ2-7; D perhaps matches TRBD2 (5 bases). The V end lost 6 bases, the J end lost 3 bases, and 12 bases lay between the germline ends. The CDR3 length is 13 residues. CDR3 sequence (DNA): TGTGCCAGCAGCCCCGGGGATTACTACGAGCAGTACTTC. It is translated as CASSPGDYYEQYF.

The sample holds a few counts of this clonotype. The V call is TRBV6-6, the J call TRBJ2-7; TRBD2 aligns across 9 bases. V was pared by 8 bases and J by 5 bases, with 4 bases of the junction left unmatched. The germline V gene encodes CDR1 MNHNY and CDR2 SVGAGI (reference sequence). The CDR3 extends over 12 amino acids. The CDR3: CASAGGVNEQYF. The CDR3 DNA follows: TGTGCCAGCGCGGGAGGGGTCAACGAGCAGTACTTC.

Details on this clonotype: An end of the junction does not agree with germline; a read error may underlie this. The genes are TRBV9 and TRBJ2-7; 9 bases agree with TRBD1. CDR1 and CDR2 from the germline V gene are SGDLS and YYNGEE. The CDR3 is 12 residues long. CDR3 bases: TGTGCCCATGGGACAGGGACCTACGGGCAGTACTTC. This gives the protein CAHGTGTYGQYF.

This clonotype has a handful of counts. The junction differs from germline at one of its ends, possibly a read error. The chain joins TRBV20-1 to TRBJ1-6, with D possibly TRBD1 on 6 matching bases. Germline V CDR1 and CDR2: DFQATT, SNEGSKA (reference sequence). CDR3 size: 14 residues. CDR3 region: CSAEEIGDNSPPHF. The CDR3 coding sequence is TGCAGTGCCGAAGAGATAGGGGACAATTCACCCCCCCACTTT.

This clonotype was counted a few times. The rearrangement joins TRBV5-1 to TRBJ2-7, with 9 bases aligning to TRBD2. Germline lookup yields CDR1 SGHRS and CDR2 YFSETQ. CDR3 length: 14 amino acids. V dropped 4 bases and J dropped 5; count of bases not matched to a gene: 7. The CDR3 DNA follows: TGCGCCAGCAGCGAGGGACTAGCTCGGAACGAGCAGTACTTC. Its protein is CASSEGLARNEQYF.

This clonotype came up once. V and J are TRBV12-3 or TRBV12-4 and TRBJ2-7, with a possible D match to TRBD1 (5 bases). Matching the DNA end better, TRBJ2-5 makes the J call doubtful. The CDR3 is made up of 14 amino acids. CDR3 residues: CASSFVDITETQYF. CDR3 DNA sequence: TGTGCCAGCAGTTTTGTGGACATTACGGAGACCCAGTACTTC.

This clonotype appeared once. Here the CDR3 reads CSAVRRMSSYNEQFF. Written as DNA, the CDR3 is TGCAGTGCTGTGAGACGGATGAGCTCCTACAATGAGCAGTTCTTC. This rearrangement joins TRBV20-1 to TRBJ2-1, with D unresolved. Trimming shortened V by 5 bases and J by 0 bases, and 14 bases separated the two germline ends. Germline loops: CDR1 DFQATT, CDR2 SNEGSKA (reference sequence). The CDR3 spans 15 residues.

The V and J genes are TRBV6-2 or TRBV6-3 and TRBJ1-1; D is uncertain. This CDR3 contains 13 residues. V was shortened by 2 bases and J by 6 bases, with 10 bases between the two germline ends. Germline CDR1 reads MNHEY; CDR2 reads SVGEGT. The CDR3 loop is CASSYPEWAEAFF. As DNA, the CDR3 is TGTGCCAGCAGTTACCCTGAATGGGCTGAAGCTTTCTTT.

Comments on this clonotype: Germline and junction disagree at one end, which may indicate a read error. The chain's CDR3 is CVSSPQAGAYNEQFF. CDR3 DNA sequence: TGTGTCAGCAGCCCACAAGCGGGAGCCTACAATGAGCAGTTCTTC. The rearrangement uses TRBV9 and TRBJ2-1; 8 nucleotides match TRBD2. CDR1 and CDR2 (germline): SGDLS, YYNGEE. CDR3 size: 15 residues.

This clonotype was detected a few times. This chain links TRBV5-1 with TRBJ1-6; D uncertain. Trimming took off 0 bases at V and 7 bases at J, with 11 bases between the two ends. CDR1 is SGHRS and CDR2 is YFSETQ in the germline V gene. The CDR3 contains 15 residues. This chain's CDR3 is CASSLETRVNSPLHF. The CDR3 nucleotides read TGCGCCAGCAGCTTGGAGACAAGGGTGAATTCACCCCTCCACTTT.

This clonotype was counted a few times. The J gene is TRBJ2-6, the V gene TRBV14, with TRBD2 as a possible D gene (6 bases). Germline CDR1 is SGHDN and CDR2 is FVKESK. CDR3 length: 18 amino acids. With 0 bases removed from V and 2 bases from J, the gap between germline ends came to 14 bases. This chain's CDR3 is CASSQDLGAGTGANVLTF. CDR3 DNA: TGTGCCAGCAGCCAAGATCTTGGTGCGGGAACTGGGGCCAACGTCCTGACTTTC. The complete variable domain, with remaining parts taken from reference TRBV14 and TRBJ2-6, reads EAGVTQFPSHSVIEKGQTVTLRCDPISGHDNLYWYRRVMGKEIKFLLHFVKESKQDESGMPNNRFLAERTGGTYSTLKVQPAELEDSGVYFCASSQDLGAGTGANVLTFGAGSRLTVL.

The V gene is TRBV28, the J gene TRBJ2-7; 8 bases are a match to TRBD2. The CDR3 sequence is 14 residues long. V was pared by 6 bases and J by 2 bases, with 6 bases of the junction left unmatched. Germline V gene lookup returns CDR1 MDHEN and CDR2 SYDVKM. CDR3 sequence (DNA): TGTGCCAGCAGGCAGGGACTAGTGCCCTACGAGCAGTACTTC. Protein product: CASRQGLVPYEQYF.

This clonotype has just a few counts. V usage is TRBV20-1 and J usage is TRBJ2-1; D is unclear. The CDR3 is made up of 14 amino acids. The germline V gene encodes CDR1 DFQATT and CDR2 SNEGSKA (reference sequence). The V gene lost 3 bases and the J gene lost 2 bases, with 11 bases spanning the gap. The CDR3 region is CSARLFGAYNEQFF. Here the CDR3 DNA reads TGCAGTGCTAGGCTCTTTGGGGCCTACAATGAGCAGTTCTTC.

The gene calls are TRBV5-5 and TRBJ2-4; 8 bases map to TRBD1. The CDR3 runs to 16 residues. The V and J ends lost 3 bases and 7 bases, in that order; junction bases with no gene match: 12. The germline V gene encodes CDR1 SGHKS and CDR2 YYEKEE (reference sequence). As DNA, the CDR3 is TGTGCCAGCAGCTCGGGCCGGGACAGGTCAGGTAACATTCAGTACTTC. Protein sequence: CASSSGRDRSGNIQYF.

This clonotype was seen a handful of times. This chain joins TRBV9 and TRBJ2-7, with 8 positions matching TRBD2. With 0 bases clipped from V and 1 base from J, the junction kept 6 bases outside the gene matches. CDR3 size: 16 residues. Germline V CDR1 and CDR2: SGDLS, YYNGEE. The CDR3 coding sequence is TGTGCCAGCAGCGTAGCAGGGACTAGGATTTCCTACGAGCAGTACTTC. Encoded protein: CASSVAGTRISYEQYF.

This clonotype came up a few times. The V and J genes are TRBV7-8 and TRBJ2-3; 9 nucleotides line up with TRBD1. This CDR3 contains 15 residues. CDR1 and CDR2 (germline): SGHVS, FQNEAQ. Trimming cost V 5 bases and J 0 bases; bases outside gene matches: 3. CDR3 in amino acids: CASSPGQGSTDTQYF. CDR3 bases: TGTGCCAGCAGCCCCGGACAGGGGAGCACAGATACGCAGTATTTT.